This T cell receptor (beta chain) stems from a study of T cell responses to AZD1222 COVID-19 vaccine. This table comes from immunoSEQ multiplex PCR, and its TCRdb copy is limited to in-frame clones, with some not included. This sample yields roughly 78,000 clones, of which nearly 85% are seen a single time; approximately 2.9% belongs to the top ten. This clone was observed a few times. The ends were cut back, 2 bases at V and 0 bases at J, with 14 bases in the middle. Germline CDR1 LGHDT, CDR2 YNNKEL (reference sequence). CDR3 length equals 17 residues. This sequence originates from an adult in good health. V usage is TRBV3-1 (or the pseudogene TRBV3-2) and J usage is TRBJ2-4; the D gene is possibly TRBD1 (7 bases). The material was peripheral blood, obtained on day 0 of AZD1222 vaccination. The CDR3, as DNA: TGTGCCAGCAGCCAATCAGGGGGGACTTTAGCCAAAAACATTCAGTACTTC. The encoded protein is CASSQSGGTLAKNIQYF.